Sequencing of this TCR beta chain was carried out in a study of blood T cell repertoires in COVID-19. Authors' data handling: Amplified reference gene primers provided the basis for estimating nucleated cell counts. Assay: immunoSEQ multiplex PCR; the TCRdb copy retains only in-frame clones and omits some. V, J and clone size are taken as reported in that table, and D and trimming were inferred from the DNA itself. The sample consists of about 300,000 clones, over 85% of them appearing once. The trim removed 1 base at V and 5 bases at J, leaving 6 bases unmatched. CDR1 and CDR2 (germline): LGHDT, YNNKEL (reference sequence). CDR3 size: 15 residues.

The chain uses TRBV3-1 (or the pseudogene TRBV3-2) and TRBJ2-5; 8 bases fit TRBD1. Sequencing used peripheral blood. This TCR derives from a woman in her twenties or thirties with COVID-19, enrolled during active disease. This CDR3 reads CASSQGTGYVETQYF. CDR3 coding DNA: TGTGCCAGCAGCCAAGGGACAGGGTACGTGGAGACCCAGTACTTC.